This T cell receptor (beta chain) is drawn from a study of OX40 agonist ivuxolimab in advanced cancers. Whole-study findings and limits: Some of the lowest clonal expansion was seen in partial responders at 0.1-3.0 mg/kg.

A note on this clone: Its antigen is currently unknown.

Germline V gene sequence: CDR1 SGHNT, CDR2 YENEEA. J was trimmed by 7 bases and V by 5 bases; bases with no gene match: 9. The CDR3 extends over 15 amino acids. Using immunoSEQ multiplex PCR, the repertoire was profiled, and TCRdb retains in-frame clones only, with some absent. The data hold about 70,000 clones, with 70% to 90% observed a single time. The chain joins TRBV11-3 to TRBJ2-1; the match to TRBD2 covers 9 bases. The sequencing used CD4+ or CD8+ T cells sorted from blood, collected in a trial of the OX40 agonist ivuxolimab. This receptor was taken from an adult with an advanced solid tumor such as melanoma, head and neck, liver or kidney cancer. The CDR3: CASSAAGGLGNEQFF. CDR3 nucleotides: TGTGCCAGCAGCGCAGCGGGGGGCCTAGGGAATGAGCAGTTCTTC.